The TCR beta chain under discussion was sequenced for a study of T cells in Graves' hyperthyroidism and ophthalmopathy. Study-wide points: Among clonotypes expanded in thyroid above 0.001, most were also found in blood.

As for this clonotype: Its matching antigen is unknown.

Used for diagnoses were clinical symptoms, serum thyroxine and TRAb, thyroid ultrasound and orbital computed tomography. CDR1 and CDR2 (germline): LGHNA, YNFKEQ. V lost 1 base, J lost 9 bases, and 10 bases stayed unmatched. The CDR3 consists of 16 residues. The TCR beta CDR3 regions underwent amplification using RNA transcripts as the source. HTBI primers drove first-round RT-PCR of the TCR CDR3. Each CDR3 protein gets one entry after TCRdb re-called the multiplex PCR reads with MiXCR. The sample shows about 200,000 distinct CDR3 sequences, roughly 18% of them seen only once. The rearrangement joins TRBV4-2 to TRBJ2-1; TRBD2 matches at 9 bases. The sequenced sample was blood. The TCR originated in a man aged 45 to 65 with Graves' hyperthyroidism. CDR3 sequence reads: CASSQGAGGVDGEQFF. CDR3 DNA sequence: TGTGCCAGCAGCCAAGGAGCGGGAGGTGTTGATGGTGAGCAGTTCTTC.